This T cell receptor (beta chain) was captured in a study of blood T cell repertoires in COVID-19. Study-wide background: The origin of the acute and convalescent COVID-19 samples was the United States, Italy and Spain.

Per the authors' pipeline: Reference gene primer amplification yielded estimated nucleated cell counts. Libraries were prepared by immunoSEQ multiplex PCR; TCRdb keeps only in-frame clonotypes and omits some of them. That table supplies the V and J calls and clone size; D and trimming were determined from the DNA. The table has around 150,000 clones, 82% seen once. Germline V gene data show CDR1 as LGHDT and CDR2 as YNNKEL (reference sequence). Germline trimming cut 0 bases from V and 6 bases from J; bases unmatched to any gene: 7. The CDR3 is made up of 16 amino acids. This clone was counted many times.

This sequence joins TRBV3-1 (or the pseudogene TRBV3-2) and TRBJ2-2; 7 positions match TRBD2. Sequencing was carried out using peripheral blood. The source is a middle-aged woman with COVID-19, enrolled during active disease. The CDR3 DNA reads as TGTGCCAGCAGCCAAGAGTTCTTTCGGGGGGCCGGGGAGCTGTTTTTT. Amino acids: CASSQEFFRGAGELFF.